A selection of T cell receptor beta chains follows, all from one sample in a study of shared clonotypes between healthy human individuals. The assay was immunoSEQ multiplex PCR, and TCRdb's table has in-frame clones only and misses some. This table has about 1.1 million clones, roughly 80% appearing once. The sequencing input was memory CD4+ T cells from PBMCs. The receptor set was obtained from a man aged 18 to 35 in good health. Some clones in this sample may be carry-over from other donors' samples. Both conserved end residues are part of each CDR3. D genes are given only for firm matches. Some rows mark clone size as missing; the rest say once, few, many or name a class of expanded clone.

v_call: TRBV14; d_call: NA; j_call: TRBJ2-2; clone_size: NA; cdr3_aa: CASSQALGAAGELFF; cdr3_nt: TGTGCCAGCAGCCAAGCCCTGGGAGCGGCCGGGGAGCTGTTTTTT
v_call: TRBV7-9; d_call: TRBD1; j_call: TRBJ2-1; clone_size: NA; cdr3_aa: CASTWALDRVNEQFF; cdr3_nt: TGTGCCAGCACCTGGGCTTTGGACAGGGTCAATGAGCAGTTCTTC
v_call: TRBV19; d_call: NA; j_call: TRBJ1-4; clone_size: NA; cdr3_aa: CASSIAPDATNEKLFF; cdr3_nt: TGTGCCAGTAGTATAGCTCCGGATGCAACTAATGAAAAACTGTTTTTT
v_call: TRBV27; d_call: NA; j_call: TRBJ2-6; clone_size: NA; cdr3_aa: CASSPDSGANVLTF; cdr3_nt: TGTGCCAGCAGTCCCGACTCTGGGGCCAACGTCCTGACTTTC
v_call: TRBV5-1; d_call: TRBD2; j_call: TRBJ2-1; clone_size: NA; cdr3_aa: CASSFPGLAGDHSYNEQFF; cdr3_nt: TGCGCCAGCAGCTTTCCGGGACTAGCGGGAGATCATTCCTACAATGAGCAGTTCTTC
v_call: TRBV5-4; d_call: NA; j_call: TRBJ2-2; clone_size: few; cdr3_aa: CASSPGRGGPGELFF; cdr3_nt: TGTGCCAGCAGCCCAGGGCGGGGAGGCCCCGGGGAGCTGTTTTTT
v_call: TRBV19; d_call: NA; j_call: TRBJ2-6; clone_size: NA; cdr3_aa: CASSISGANVLTF; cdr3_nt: TGTGCCAGTAGTATTTCTGGGGCCAACGTCCTGACTTTC
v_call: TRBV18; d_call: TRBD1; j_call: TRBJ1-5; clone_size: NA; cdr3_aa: CASSPWTGGIQPQHF; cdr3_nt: TGTGCCAGCTCACCATGGACAGGGGGCATTCAGCCCCAGCATTTT
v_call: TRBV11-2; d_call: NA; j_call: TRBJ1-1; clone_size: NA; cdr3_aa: CASSLMPVNTEAFF; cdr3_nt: TGTGCCAGCAGCTTAATGCCGGTGAACACTGAAGCTTTCTTT
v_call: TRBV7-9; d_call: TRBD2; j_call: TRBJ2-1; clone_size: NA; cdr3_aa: CASSPLAGVLVF; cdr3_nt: TGTGCCAGCAGCCCCTTAGCGGGAGTCCTGGTCTTC
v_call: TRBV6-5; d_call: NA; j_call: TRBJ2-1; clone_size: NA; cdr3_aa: CASSYRQAYNEQFF; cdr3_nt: TGTGCCAGCAGTTACCGACAGGCCTACAATGAGCAGTTCTTC
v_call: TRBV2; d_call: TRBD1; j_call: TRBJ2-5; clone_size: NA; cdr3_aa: CASSPPGGRLETQYF; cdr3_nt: TGTGCCAGCAGCCCCCCAGGGGGTAGGCTAGAGACCCAGTACTTC
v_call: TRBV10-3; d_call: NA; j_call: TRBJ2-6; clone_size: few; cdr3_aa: CAISRTEVSGANVLTF; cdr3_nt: TGTGCCATCAGCAGGACAGAAGTTTCTGGGGCCAACGTCCTGACTTTC
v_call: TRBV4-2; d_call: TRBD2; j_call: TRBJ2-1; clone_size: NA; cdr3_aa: CASSQHGRLSSYNEQFF; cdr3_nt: TGTGCCAGCAGCCAGCACGGGAGGCTGAGCTCCTACAATGAGCAGTTCTTC
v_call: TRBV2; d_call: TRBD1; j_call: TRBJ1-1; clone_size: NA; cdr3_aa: CASRDRGGNTEAFF; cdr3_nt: TGTGCCAGCAGGGACAGGGGTGGGAACACTGAAGCTTTCTTT
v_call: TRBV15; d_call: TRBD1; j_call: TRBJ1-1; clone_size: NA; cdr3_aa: CATHPFGQGNTEAFF; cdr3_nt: TGTGCCACCCACCCCTTTGGACAGGGGAACACTGAAGCTTTCTTT
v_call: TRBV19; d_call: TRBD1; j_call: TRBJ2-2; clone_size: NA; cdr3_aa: CASSITGGPGELFF; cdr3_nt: TGTGCCAGTAGTATTACAGGGGGTCCCGGGGAGCTGTTTTTT
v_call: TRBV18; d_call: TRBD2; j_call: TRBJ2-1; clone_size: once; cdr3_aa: CASSPPSGTNNEQFF; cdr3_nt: TGTGCCAGCTCACCACCGAGCGGGACCAACAATGAGCAGTTCTTC
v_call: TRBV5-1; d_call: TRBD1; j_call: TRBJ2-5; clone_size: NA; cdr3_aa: CASRQTGDQETQYF; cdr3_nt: TGCGCCAGCAGACAAACAGGGGACCAAGAGACCCAGTACTTC
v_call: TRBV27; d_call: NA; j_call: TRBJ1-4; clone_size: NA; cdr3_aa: CASAPLLDTHEKLFF; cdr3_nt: TGTGCCAGCGCCCCCCTGCTTGACACCCATGAAAAACTGTTTTTT
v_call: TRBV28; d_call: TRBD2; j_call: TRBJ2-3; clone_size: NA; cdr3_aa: CASSLLNPAGGADTQYF; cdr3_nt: TGTGCCAGCAGTTTATTGAATCCTGCGGGAGGGGCAGATACGCAGTATTTT
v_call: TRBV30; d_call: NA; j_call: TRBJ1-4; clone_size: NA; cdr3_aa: CACSLGTYEKLFF; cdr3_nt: TGTGCCTGTTCACTCGGGACTTATGAAAAACTGTTTTTT
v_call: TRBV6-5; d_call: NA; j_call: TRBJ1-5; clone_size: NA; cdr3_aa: CASSYDRWTNQPQHF; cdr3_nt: TGTGCCAGCAGTTACGACCGGTGGACCAATCAGCCCCAGCATTTT
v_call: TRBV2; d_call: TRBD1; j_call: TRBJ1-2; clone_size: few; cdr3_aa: CASSLSTGGEGYTF; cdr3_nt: TGTGCCAGCAGTCTATCTACAGGGGGCGAAGGCTACACCTTC
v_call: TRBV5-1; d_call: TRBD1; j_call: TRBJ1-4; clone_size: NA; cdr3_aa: CASSSGTVNEKLFF; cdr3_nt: TGCGCCAGCAGCTCCGGGACAGTAAATGAAAAACTGTTTTTT
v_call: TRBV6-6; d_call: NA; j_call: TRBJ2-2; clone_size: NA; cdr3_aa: CASRGDPQSGELFF; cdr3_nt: TGTGCCAGCAGGGGGGACCCGCAATCCGGGGAGCTGTTTTTT
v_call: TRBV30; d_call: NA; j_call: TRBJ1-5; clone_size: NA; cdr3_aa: CAWGRGNQPQHF; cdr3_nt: TGTGCCTGGGGGAGGGGCAATCAGCCCCAGCATTTT
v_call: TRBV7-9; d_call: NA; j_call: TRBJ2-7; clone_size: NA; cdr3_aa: CASSPPKGGQYYEQYF; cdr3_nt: TGTGCCAGCAGCCCTCCCAAGGGGGGACAGTACTACGAGCAGTACTTC
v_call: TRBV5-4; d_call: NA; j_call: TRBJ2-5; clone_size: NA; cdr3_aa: CASRGGGAETQYF; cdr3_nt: TGTGCCAGCAGAGGGGGGGGCGCCGAGACCCAGTACTTC
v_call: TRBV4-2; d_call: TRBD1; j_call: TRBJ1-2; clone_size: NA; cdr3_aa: CASSADRGRGYTF; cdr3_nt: TGTGCCAGCAGCGCGGACAGGGGGCGAGGCTACACCTTC
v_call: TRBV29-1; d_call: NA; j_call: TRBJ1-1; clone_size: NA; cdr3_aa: CSVGGARDTEAFF; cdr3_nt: TGCAGCGTTGGCGGGGCCAGGGACACTGAAGCTTTCTTT
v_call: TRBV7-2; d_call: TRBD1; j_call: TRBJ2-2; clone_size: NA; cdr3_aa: CASSRQGAIAGELFF; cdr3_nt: TGTGCCAGCAGCCGACAGGGGGCTATAGCCGGGGAGCTGTTTTTT
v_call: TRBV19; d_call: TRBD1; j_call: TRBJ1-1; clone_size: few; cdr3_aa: CASSADRAPEAFF; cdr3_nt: TGTGCCAGTAGTGCCGACAGGGCCCCTGAAGCTTTCTTT
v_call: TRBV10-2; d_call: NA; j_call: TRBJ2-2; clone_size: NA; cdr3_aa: CASMTGVGTGELFF; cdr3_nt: TGCGCCAGCATGACGGGGGTGGGGACCGGGGAGCTGTTTTTT
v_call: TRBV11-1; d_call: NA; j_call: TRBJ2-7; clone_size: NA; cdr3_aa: CASRPQGRDGTYEQYF; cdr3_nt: TGTGCCAGCAGACCCCAGGGGAGGGACGGTACCTACGAGCAGTACTTC
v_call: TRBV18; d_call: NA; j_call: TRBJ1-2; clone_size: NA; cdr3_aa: CASSPPGTYYGYTF; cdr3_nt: TGTGCCAGCTCACCCCCCGGGACCTACTATGGCTACACCTTC
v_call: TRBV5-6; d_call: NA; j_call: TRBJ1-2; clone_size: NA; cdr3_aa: CASSSTTRVHGYTF; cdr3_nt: TGTGCCAGCAGCTCTACGACCCGGGTCCATGGCTACACCTTC